The 7 T cell receptor beta chains below come from one sample, sequenced in a study of Tregs in tolerant kidney transplant recipients. Assay used: immunoSEQ multiplex PCR; TCRdb lists only in-frame clones, some missing. The sample holds roughly 49,000 clones; 91% are singletons and the top ten take 0.6% to 0.7%. The material sequenced was Tregs from blood. All receptors come from a human donor in good health.

This chain links TRBV5-1 with TRBJ2-3; D may be TRBD2 (7 bases). Trimming took off 4 bases at V and 15 bases at J, with 15 bases between the two ends. The CDR3 contains 11 residues. The germline V gene has CDR1 SGHRS and CDR2 YFSETQ. The CDR3 loop is CASSGGAWVYF. In DNA, the CDR3 is TGCGCCAGCAGCGGGGGGGCCTGGGTATATTTT.

The chain employs TRBV6-4 and TRBJ1-2; tentatively, D is TRBD1 (5 bases). The V gene lost 4 bases and the J gene lost 3 bases, with 9 bases spanning the gap. Looked up from germline, CDR1 is MRHNA and CDR2 is SNTAGT. The CDR3 extends over 13 amino acids. The CDR3 spells CASSGGGDYGYTF. In nucleotides, the CDR3 is TGTGCCAGCAGTGGCGGAGGGGACTATGGCTACACCTTC.

CDR3 coding DNA: TGTGCCAGTAAAACCACAGGGGTCGGCAGGGGCTACACCTTC. It codes for CASKTTGVGRGYTF. This chain connects TRBV19 to TRBJ1-2, with TRBD1 identical over 7 bases. This CDR3 contains 14 residues. Trimming at V came to 7 bases and at J to 8 bases, leaving 13 bases not matched to a gene. Germline V gives CDR1 LNHDA, CDR2 SQIVND (reference sequence).

J is TRBJ1-1 and V is TRBV5-1, with D uncertain. The ends were cut back, 5 bases at V and 5 bases at J, with 13 bases in the middle. Germline CDR1 reads SGHRS; CDR2 reads YFSETQ. This CDR3 is 13 amino acids long. The CDR3 DNA reads as TGCGCCAGCAGGGGTCCTGGTTTTACTGAAGCTTTCTTT. As protein: CASRGPGFTEAFF.

This sequence joins TRBV6-6 and TRBJ2-7; D gene ambiguous. Trimming removed 4 bases at V and 3 bases at J, with 13 bases between. The germline V gene has CDR1 MNHNY and CDR2 SVGAGI (reference sequence). This CDR3 spans 14 amino acids. CDR3 DNA: TGTGCCAGCAGTTTTCAATCCGGAGTCTACGAGCAGTACTTC. Its protein is CASSFQSGVYEQYF.

The V call is TRBV5-1, the J call TRBJ1-1, with 7 bases aligning to TRBD1. The V gene end was trimmed by 0 bases and the J gene end by 3 bases; junction bases not matched to a gene: 2. The germline gives CDR1 SGHRS, CDR2 YFSETQ. The CDR3 spans 14 residues. The CDR3 loop reads CASSLGTGDTEAFF. The CDR3 bases are TGCGCCAGCAGCTTGGGGACAGGAGACACTGAAGCTTTCTTT.

The J gene is TRBJ2-3, the V gene TRBV19, with 11 positions matching TRBD2. CDR3 length: 14 residues. The junction had 5 bases not matched to a gene; V was cut back by 10 bases and J by 2 bases. Germline V gene lookup returns CDR1 LNHDA and CDR2 SQIVND (reference sequence). CDR3 DNA: TGTGCCACCCGACTAGCGGGGAACACAGATACGCAGTATTTT. This sequence encodes CATRLAGNTDTQYF. The whole variable domain, filled in from reference TRBV19 and TRBJ2-3, reads DGGITQSPKYLFRKEGQNVTLSCEQNLNHDAMYWYRQDPGQGLRLIYYSQIVNDFQKGDIAEGYSVSREKKESFPLTVTSAQKNPTAFYLCATRLAGNTDTQYFGPGTRLTVL.